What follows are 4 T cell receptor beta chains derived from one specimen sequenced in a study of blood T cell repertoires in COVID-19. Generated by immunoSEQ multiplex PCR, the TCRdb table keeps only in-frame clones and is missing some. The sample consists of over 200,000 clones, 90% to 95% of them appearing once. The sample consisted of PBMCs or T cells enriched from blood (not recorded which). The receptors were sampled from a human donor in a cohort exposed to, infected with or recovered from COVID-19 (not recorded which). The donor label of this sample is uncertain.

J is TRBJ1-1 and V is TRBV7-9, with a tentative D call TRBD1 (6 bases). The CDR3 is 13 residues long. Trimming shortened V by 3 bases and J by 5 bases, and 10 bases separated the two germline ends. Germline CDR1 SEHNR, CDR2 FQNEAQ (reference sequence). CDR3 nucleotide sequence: TGTGCCAGCAGCTTGAAGGGGGTAACTGAAGCTTTCTTT. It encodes CASSLKGVTEAFF.

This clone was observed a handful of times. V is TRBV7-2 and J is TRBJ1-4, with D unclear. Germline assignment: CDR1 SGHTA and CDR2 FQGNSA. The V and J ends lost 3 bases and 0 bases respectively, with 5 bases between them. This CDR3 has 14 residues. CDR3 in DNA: TGTGCCAGCAGCTTCAGCGCAACTAATGAAAAACTGTTTTTT. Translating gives CASSFSATNEKLFF.

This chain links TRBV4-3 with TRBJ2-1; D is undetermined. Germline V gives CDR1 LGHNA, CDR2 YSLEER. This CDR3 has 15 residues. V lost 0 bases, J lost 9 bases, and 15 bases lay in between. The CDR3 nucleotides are TGCGCCAGCAGCCAAGATTGGGCTGGTAAGAGTGAGCAGTTCTTC. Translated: CASSQDWAGKSEQFF.

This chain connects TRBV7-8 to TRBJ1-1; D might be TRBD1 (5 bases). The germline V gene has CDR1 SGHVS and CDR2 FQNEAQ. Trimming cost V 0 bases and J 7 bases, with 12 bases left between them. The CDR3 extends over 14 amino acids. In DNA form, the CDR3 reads TGTGCCAGCAGCTTAGCATTTCGGGGGGATGAAGCTTTCTTT. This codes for CASSLAFRGDEAFF.